The sequence of this TCR beta chain was determined in a study of blood T cell repertoires in COVID-19. All exposed participants met a person with COVID-19 within 2 weeks before entering the study. Germline V lookup: CDR1 KGHSH, CDR2 LQKENI. After removal of 2 bases from V and 0 bases from J, the junction contained 6 bases not matched to a gene. This CDR3 spans 17 amino acids. The protocol was immunoSEQ multiplex PCR, while the TCRdb copy is restricted to in-frame clones and leaves out a portion. Of approximately 400,000 clones listed, roughly 92% are singletons. The TCR comes from a woman between 40 and 50 years old who had been exposed to COVID-19. Sequenced sample: PBMCs or T cells enriched from blood (not recorded which). This chain connects TRBV18 to TRBJ1-3; 8 bases align to TRBD1. In nucleotides, the CDR3 is TGTGCCAGCTCACCATTAGACACAGGGGGCTCTGGAAACACCATATATTTT. This encodes CASSPLDTGGSGNTIYF.